These 10 T cell receptor beta chains were all obtained from the same sample, sequenced in a study of blood T cell repertoires in COVID-19. Clones were sequenced by immunoSEQ multiplex PCR, and TCRdb holds only the in-frame ones, with some missing. The sample comprises approximately 670,000 clones, more than 80% of which are singletons, and 0.2% to 0.3% rests with the top ten. The sequencing sample was made of peripheral blood. Every receptor here comes from a woman aged 18-29 years with acute or convalescent COVID-19.

V gene TRBV2 combines with J gene TRBJ1-5, with 7 bases matching TRBD1. Losses at the gene ends were 7 bases for V and 4 bases for J; bases not matched to a gene: 10. The CDR3 is 15 amino acids. CDR1 and CDR2 from the germline V gene are SNHLY and FYNNEI. CDR3 nucleotide sequence: TGTGCCAGCACCGGGGACAGAATGGGGAATCAGCCCCAGCATTTT. This sequence encodes CASTGDRMGNQPQHF.

This rearrangement joins TRBV5-1 to TRBJ2-3; 9 bases map to TRBD2. The trim removed 0 bases at V and 2 bases at J, leaving 7 bases unmatched. CDR1 and CDR2 from the germline V gene are SGHRS and YFSETQ. The CDR3 covers 17 residues. The CDR3 region has the DNA TGCGCCAGCAGCTTGGCCGGAGCGGGGGGACCCACAGATACGCAGTATTTT. Residues: CASSLAGAGGPTDTQYF.

This clone was seen more than once but under ten times. This chain uses TRBV7-3 with TRBJ2-7; D gene ambiguous. Trimming shortened V by 4 bases and J by 2 bases, and 12 bases separated the two germline ends. Germline CDR1 and CDR2: SGHTA and FQGTGA. The CDR3 consists of 14 residues. CDR3 in amino acids: CASSCKHYPYEQYF. The DNA for the CDR3 is TGTGCCAGCAGCTGCAAACATTATCCCTACGAGCAGTACTTC.

This clone was recorded only once. The chain recombines TRBV7-3 with TRBJ2-1; 10 bases are a match to TRBD2. CDR1 SGHTA and CDR2 FQGTGA come from the germline V gene. V lost 0 bases to trimming and J lost 9 bases; unmatched junction nucleotides: 5. This CDR3 is 15 amino acids long. This CDR3 is CASSLTAGGIGEQFF. The CDR3 DNA reads TGTGCCAGCAGCTTAACAGCGGGGGGGATTGGTGAGCAGTTCTTC.

This rearrangement joins TRBV9 to TRBJ1-2, with 9 bases lining up with TRBD1. Looked up from germline, CDR1 is SGDLS and CDR2 is YYNGEE. This CDR3 spans 16 amino acids. V dropped 3 bases and J dropped 3; count of bases not matched to a gene: 9. The CDR3, as DNA: TGTGCCAGCAGCGGCCCCCGGGACAGGGAATACTATGGCTACACCTTC. The encoded protein is CASSGPRDREYYGYTF. Full variable domain (missing parts from reference TRBV9 and TRBJ1-2): DSGVTQTPKHLITATGQRVTLRCSPRSGDLSVYWYQQSLDQGLQFLIQYYNGEERAKGNILERFSAQQFPDLHSELNLSSLELGDSALYFCASSGPRDREYYGYTFGSGTRLTVV.

This clone was observed a single time. The rearrangement joins TRBV21-1 to TRBJ1-2; TRBD1, the table's D call, was not compared with the DNA. TRBV21-1 is classified as a pseudogene. CDR3 size: 17 residues. In DNA form, the CDR3 reads TGTGCCAGCAGCAACGCCCCCCCAAACGACAGGACCTATGGCTACACCTTC. Translated, it gives CASSNAPPNDRTYGYTF.

CDR3 loop: CASSLQGAPEAFF. CDR3 DNA: TGCGCCAGCAGCTTACAGGGGGCCCCTGAAGCTTTCTTT. The genes are TRBV5-1 and TRBJ1-1, with 9 bases identical to TRBD1. The CDR3 extends over 13 amino acids. CDR1 is SGHRS, CDR2 YFSETQ, per germline. Germline trimming cut 2 bases from V and 6 bases from J; bases unmatched to any gene: 2.

This chain joins TRBV19 and TRBJ1-6; D is perhaps TRBD1 (6 bases). V was trimmed by 4 bases and J by 6 bases, leaving 16 bases between them. CDR3 length: 16 amino acids. Germline CDR1 and CDR2: LNHDA and SQIVND (reference sequence). CDR3 protein: CASSTRRQERNSPLHF. The CDR3 DNA is TGTGCCAGTAGTACACGTCGACAGGAACGTAATTCACCCCTCCACTTT.

The gene calls are TRBV5-6 and TRBJ2-7, with a possible D match to TRBD1 (5 bases). This CDR3 has 14 amino acids. V lost 2 bases and J lost 7, with 16 bases in between. Germline V CDR1 and CDR2: SGHDT, YYEEEE. As DNA, the CDR3 is TGTGCCAGCAGCTTCGTCCCCAGGGTAGGTGAGCAGTACTTC. Its translation is CASSFVPRVGEQYF.

The chain combines TRBV6-2 or TRBV6-3 with TRBJ2-7; 11 bases agree with TRBD2. Germline assignment: CDR1 MNHEY and CDR2 SVGEGT. The CDR3 consists of 16 residues. J gave up 4 bases and V 5 bases, and 10 bases lay outside the gene matches. CDR3 loop: CASSDTGTSGEYEQYF. As DNA, the CDR3 is TGTGCCAGCAGTGACACCGGGACTAGCGGAGAATACGAGCAGTACTTC.